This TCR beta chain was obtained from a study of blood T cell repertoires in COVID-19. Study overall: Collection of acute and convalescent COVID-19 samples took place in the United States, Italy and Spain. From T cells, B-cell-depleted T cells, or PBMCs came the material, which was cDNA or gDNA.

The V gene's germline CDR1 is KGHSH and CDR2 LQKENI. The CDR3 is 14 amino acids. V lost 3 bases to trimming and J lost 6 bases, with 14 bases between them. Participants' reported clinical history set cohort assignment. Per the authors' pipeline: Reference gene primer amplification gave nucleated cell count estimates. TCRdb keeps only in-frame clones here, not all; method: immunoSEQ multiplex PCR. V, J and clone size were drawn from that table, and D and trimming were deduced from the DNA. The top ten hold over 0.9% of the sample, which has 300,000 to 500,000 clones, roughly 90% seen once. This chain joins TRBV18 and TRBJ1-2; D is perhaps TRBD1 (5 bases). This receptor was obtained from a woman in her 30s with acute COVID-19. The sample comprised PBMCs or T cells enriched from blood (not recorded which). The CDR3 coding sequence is TGTGCCAGCTCACCGGCCAGGGAGGTTAATGGCTACACCTTC. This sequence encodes CASSPAREVNGYTF.